A selection of T cell receptor beta chains follows, all from one sample in a study of CD8 T cells in Susac syndrome. TCRdb reprocessed the immunoSEQ multiplex PCR reads via MiXCR and lists one record per CDR3 protein. The top ten hold about 0.093% of the sample, which has around 200,000 distinct CDR3 sequences, around 95% seen once. The specimen sequenced was CD4+ T cells from PBMCs. These receptors were taken from a human donor with multiple sclerosis. Each CDR3 is given with its conserved first and last residue. The D gene is left open where the match is weak. Size values are once, few and many counts, or a class for expanded clones, and some rows have none.

V gene	D gene	clone size	J gene	CDR3 protein	CDR3 DNA
TRBV2	-	-	TRBJ2-4	CASLGFAKNIQYF	TGTGCCAGCTTAGGGTTCGCCAAAAACATTCAGTACTTC
TRBV20-1	-	-	TRBJ1-1	CSAKGAVGRMNTEAFF	TGCAGTGCTAAGGGAGCAGTGGGGAGGATGAACACTGAAGCTTTCTTT
TRBV16	-	-	TRBJ2-3	CASSRYPTEDTQYF	TGTGCCAGCAGCCGTTATCCCACAGAAGATACGCAGTATTTT
TRBV4-2	-	-	TRBJ1-2	CASSQDANRVDYGYTF	TGTGCCAGCAGCCAAGACGCGAACAGGGTTGACTATGGCTACACCTTC
TRBV29-1	-	-	TRBJ1-1	CSVERGSGTEAFF	TGCAGCGTTGAAAGGGGGTCGGGCACTGAAGCTTTCTTT
TRBV6-1	-	-	TRBJ2-4	CASSSRGINIQYF	TGTGCCAGCTCCTCTCGCGGAATAAACATTCAGTACTTC
TRBV20-1	TRBD1	-	TRBJ1-4	CSARIPGTGSEKLFF	TGCAGTGCTAGAATCCCCGGGACAGGGAGTGAAAAACTGTTTTTT
TRBV20-1	TRBD2	once	TRBJ2-3	CSARVAGGQDTQYF	TGCAGTGCTAGAGTCGCGGGGGGGCAAGATACGCAGTATTTT
TRBV24-1	-	once	TRBJ2-5	CATSDSGQETQYF	TGTGCCACCAGTGATTCCGGCCAAGAGACCCAGTACTTC
TRBV5-1	TRBD1	once	TRBJ2-7	CASSLVQGASEQYF	TGCGCCAGCAGCTTGGTACAGGGGGCGAGCGAGCAGTACTTC
TRBV15	TRBD2	-	TRBJ2-2	CATRQGLARTGELFF	TGTGCCACCCGGCAAGGACTAGCCCGTACTGGGGAGCTGTTTTTT
TRBV5-1	TRBD1	-	TRBJ2-5	CASSPPGQGVGETQYF	TGCGCCAGCAGCCCTCCGGGACAGGGGGTCGGAGAGACCCAGTACTTC
TRBV29-1	TRBD2	few	TRBJ2-5	CSVVRGAQETQYF	TGCAGCGTTGTGCGGGGGGCCCAAGAGACCCAGTACTTC
TRBV29-1	-	-	TRBJ1-1	CSVATGSGWAFF	TGCAGCGTGGCAACAGGGTCTGGTTGGGCTTTCTTT
TRBV3-1	-	-	TRBJ2-1	CASSLAAYNEQFF	TGTGCCAGCAGCTTGGCGGCCTACAATGAGCAGTTCTTC
TRBV7-9	-	few	TRBJ1-1	CASSLGAGMNTEAFF	TGTGCCAGCAGCTTAGGTGCGGGGATGAACACTGAAGCTTTCTTT
TRBV2	TRBD2	-	TRBJ2-1	CASSEGRAGGYNEQFF	TGTGCCAGCAGTGAAGGAAGAGCGGGGGGCTACAATGAGCAGTTCTTC
TRBV5-1	-	-	TRBJ2-6	CASSLDSGANVLTF	TGCGCCAGCAGCTTGGACTCTGGGGCCAACGTCCTGACTTTC
TRBV6-6	-	-	TRBJ2-1	CASSSPGLSSYNEQFF	TGTGCCAGCAGTTCCCCGGGCCTTAGCTCCTACAATGAGCAGTTCTTC
TRBV9	TRBD1	-	TRBJ2-1	CASSAGQGMVTGVGEQFF	TGTGCCAGCAGCGCCGGACAGGGAATGGTAACGGGGGTCGGTGAGCAGTTCTTC